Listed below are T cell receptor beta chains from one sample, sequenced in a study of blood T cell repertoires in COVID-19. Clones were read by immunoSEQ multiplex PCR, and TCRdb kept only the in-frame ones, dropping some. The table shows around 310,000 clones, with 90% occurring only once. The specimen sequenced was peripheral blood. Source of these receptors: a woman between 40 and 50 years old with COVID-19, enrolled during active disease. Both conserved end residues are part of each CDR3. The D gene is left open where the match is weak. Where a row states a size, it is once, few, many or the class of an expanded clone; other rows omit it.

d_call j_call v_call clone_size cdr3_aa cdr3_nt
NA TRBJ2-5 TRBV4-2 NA CASSQDWLLETQYF TGTGCCAGCAGCCAAGATTGGCTCTTGGAGACCCAGTACTTC
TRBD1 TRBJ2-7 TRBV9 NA CASSAGGQVYSYEQYF TGTGCCAGCAGCGCAGGGGGACAGGTGTACTCCTACGAGCAGTACTTC
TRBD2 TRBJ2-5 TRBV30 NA CAWRSSFRGVAGDQYF TGTGCCTGGAGGTCCAGTTTTAGGGGGGTAGCGGGGGACCAGTACTTC
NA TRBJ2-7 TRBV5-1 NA CASSLDGTRTYEQYF TGCGCCAGCAGCTTGGACGGGACACGGACCTACGAGCAGTACTTC
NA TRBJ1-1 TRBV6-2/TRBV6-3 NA CASSILTGTNTEAFF TGTGCCAGCAGCATATTAACAGGGACGAACACTGAAGCTTTCTTT
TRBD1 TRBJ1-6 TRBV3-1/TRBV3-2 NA CASSPGTDYSPLHF TGTGCCAGCAGCCCCGGGACAGACTATTCACCCCTCCACTTT
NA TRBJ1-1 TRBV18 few CASSPSGGQDLTMNTEAFF TGTGCCAGCTCACCATCCGGGGGGCAGGACCTTACCATGAACACTGAAGCTTTCTTT
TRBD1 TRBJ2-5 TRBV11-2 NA CASSLGDRGQETQYF TGTGCCAGCAGCTTAGGGGACAGGGGGCAGGAGACCCAGTACTTC
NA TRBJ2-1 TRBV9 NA CASSVGRGHDNEQFF TGTGCCAGCAGCGTAGGGAGGGGTCACGACAATGAGCAGTTCTTC
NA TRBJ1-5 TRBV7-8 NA CASSLDSGYSNQPQHF TGTGCCAGCAGCTTAGATTCAGGGTATAGCAATCAGCCCCAGCATTTT
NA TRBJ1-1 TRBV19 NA CASSPNPGNTEAFF TGTGCCAGTAGTCCTAACCCGGGGAACACTGAAGCTTTCTTT
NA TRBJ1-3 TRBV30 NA CAWSDQIIGNTIYF TGTGCCTGGAGTGATCAGATAATTGGAAACACCATATATTTT
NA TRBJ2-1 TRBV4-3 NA CASSQDWSSYNEQFF TGCGCCAGCAGCCAAGACTGGAGCTCCTACAATGAGCAGTTCTTC